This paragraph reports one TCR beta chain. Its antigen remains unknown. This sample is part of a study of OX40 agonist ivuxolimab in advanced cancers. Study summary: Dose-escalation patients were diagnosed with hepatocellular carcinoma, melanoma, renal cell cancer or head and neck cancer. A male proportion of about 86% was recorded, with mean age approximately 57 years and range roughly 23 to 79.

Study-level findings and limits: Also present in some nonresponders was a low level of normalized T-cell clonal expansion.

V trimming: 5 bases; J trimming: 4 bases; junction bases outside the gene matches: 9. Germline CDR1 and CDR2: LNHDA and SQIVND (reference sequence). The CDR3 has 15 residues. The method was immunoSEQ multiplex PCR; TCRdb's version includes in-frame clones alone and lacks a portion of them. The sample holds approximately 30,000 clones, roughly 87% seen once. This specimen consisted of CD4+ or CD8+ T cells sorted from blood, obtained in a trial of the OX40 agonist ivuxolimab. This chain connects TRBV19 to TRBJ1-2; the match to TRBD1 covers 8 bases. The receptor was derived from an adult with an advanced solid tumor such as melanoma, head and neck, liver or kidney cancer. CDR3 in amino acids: CASSSGPGGVYGYTF. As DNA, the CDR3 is TGTGCCAGTAGTTCCGGGCCAGGGGGCGTCTATGGCTACACCTTC.